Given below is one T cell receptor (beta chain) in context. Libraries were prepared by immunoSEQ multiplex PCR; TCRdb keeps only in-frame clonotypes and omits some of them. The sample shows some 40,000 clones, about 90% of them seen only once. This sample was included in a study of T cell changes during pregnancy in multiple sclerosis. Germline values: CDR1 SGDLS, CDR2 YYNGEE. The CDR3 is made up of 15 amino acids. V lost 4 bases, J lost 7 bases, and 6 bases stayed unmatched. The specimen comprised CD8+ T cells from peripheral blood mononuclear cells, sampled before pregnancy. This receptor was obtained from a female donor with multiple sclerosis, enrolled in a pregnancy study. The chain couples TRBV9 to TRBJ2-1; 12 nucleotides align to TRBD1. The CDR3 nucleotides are TGTGCCAGCAGCACCGGGACAGGGGGCGGGAATGAGCAGTTCTTC. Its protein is CASSTGTGGGNEQFF.